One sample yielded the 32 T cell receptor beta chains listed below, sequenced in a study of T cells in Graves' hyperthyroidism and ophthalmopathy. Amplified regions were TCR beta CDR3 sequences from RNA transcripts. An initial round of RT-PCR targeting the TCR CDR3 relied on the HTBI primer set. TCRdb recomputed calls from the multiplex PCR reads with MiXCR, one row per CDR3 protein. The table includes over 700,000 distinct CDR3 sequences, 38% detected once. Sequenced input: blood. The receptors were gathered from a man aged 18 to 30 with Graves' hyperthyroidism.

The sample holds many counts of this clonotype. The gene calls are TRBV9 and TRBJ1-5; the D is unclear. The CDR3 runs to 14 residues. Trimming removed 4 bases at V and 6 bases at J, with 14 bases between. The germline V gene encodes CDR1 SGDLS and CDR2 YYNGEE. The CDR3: CASSPQADGQPQHF. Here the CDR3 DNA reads TGTGCCAGCAGCCCCCAGGCGGACGGTCAGCCCCAGCATTTT.

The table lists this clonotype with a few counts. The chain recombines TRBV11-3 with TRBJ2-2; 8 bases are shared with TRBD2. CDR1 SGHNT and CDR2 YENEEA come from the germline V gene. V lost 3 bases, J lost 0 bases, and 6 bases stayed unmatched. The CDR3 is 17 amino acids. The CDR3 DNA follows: TGTGCCAGCAGCTTGGGACTAGAGGGCGCGAACACCGGGGAGCTGTTTTTT. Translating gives CASSLGLEGANTGELFF.

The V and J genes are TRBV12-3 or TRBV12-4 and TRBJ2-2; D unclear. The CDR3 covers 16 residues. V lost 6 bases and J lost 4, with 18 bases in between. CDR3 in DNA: TGTGCCAGCAGCTTCGTCGCTGGTGCAGGCACCGGGGAGCTGTTTTTT. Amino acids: CASSFVAGAGTGELFF.

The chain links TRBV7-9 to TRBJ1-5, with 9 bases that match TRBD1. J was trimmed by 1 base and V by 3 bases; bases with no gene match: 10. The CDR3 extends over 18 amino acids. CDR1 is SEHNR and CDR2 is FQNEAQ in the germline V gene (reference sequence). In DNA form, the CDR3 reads TGTGCCAGCAGCTTCAGGACAGGGGCTTTAGGGAGCAATCAGCCCCAGCATTTT. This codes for CASSFRTGALGSNQPQHF.

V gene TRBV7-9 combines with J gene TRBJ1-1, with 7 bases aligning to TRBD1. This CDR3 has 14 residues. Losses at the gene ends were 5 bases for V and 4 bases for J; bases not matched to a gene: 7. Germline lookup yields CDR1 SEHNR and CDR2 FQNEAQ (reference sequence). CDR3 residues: CASSKRQGGTEAFF. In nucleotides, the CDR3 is TGTGCCAGCAGCAAACGACAGGGAGGCACTGAAGCTTTCTTT. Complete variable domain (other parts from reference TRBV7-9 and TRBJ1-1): DTGVSQNPRHKITKRGQNVTFRCDPISEHNRLYWYRQTLGQGPEFLTYFQNEAQLEKSRLLSDRFSAERPKGSFSTLEIQRTEQGDSAMYLCASSKRQGGTEAFFGQGTRLTVV.

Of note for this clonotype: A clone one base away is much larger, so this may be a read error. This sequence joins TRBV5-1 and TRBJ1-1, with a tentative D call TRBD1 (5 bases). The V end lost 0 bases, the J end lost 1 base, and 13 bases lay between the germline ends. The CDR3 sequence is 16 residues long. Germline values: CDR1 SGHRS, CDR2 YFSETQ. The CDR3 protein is CASSLVGEPRNTEAFF. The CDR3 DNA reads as TGCGCCAGCAGCTTGGTAGGGGAGCCACGGAACACTGAAGCTTTCTTT.

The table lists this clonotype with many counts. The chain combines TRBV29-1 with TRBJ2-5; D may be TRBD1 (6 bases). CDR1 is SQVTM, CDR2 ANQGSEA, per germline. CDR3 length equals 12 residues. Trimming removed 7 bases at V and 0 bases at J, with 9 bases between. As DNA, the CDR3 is TGCAGCGCAAGGGACAACCAAGAGACCCAGTACTTC. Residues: CSARDNQETQYF.

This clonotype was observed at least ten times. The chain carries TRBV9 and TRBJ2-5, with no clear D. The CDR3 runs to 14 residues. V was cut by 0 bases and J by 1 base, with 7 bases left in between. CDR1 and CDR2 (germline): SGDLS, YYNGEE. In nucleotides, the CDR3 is TGTGCCAGCAGCGTAGAAGGTTCCCAAGAGACCCAGTACTTC. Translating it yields CASSVEGSQETQYF.

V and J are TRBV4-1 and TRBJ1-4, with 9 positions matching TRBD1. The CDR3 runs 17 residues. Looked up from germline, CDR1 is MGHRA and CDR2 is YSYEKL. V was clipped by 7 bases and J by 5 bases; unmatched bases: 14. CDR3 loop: CASNPWGTGTKNEKLFF. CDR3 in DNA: TGCGCCAGCAACCCATGGGGGACAGGGACAAAAAATGAAAAACTGTTTTTT.

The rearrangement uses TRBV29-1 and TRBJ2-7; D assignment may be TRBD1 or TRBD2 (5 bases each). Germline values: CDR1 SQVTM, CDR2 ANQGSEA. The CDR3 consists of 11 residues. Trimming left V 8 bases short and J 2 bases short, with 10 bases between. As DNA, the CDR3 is TGCAGCAGGACGGGGCCCTACGAGCAGTACTTC. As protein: CSRTGPYEQYF.

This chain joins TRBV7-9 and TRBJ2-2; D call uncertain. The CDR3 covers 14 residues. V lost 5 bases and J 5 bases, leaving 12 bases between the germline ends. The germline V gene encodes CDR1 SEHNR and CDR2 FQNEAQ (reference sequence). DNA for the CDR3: TGTGCCAGCAGCGACATAACCGAGACCGGGGAGCTGTTTTTT. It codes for CASSDITETGELFF.

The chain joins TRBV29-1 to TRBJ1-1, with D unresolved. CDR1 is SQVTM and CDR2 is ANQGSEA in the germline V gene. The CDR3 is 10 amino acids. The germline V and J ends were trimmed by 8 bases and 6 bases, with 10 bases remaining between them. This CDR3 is CSYDGAEAFF. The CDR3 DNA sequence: TGCAGCTACGACGGCGCTGAAGCTTTCTTT.

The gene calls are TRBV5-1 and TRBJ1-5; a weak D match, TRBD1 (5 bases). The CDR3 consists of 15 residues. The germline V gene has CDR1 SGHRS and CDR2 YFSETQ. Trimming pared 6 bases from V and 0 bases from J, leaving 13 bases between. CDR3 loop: CASKAGRNSNQPQHF. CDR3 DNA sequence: TGCGCCAGCAAAGCAGGGCGCAATAGCAATCAGCCCCAGCATTTT.

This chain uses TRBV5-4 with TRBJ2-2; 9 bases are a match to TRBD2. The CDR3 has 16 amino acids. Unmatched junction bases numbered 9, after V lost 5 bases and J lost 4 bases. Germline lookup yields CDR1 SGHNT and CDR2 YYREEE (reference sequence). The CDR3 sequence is CASRSNSGSTTGELFF. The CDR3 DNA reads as TGTGCCAGCAGATCGAATAGCGGGAGTACCACCGGGGAGCTGTTTTTT.

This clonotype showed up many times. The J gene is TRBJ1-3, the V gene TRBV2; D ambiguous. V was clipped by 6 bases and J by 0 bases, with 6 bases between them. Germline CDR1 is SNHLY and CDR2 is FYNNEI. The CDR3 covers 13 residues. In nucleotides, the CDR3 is TGTGCCAGCAGGACTGCCTCTGGAAACACCATATATTTT. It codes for CASRTASGNTIYF.

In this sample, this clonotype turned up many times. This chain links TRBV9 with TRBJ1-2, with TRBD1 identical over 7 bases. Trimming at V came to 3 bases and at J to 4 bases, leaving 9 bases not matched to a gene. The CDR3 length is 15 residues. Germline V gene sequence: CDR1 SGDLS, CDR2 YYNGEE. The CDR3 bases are TGTGCCAGCAGCGCGCCCACAGGGGTGGCCTATGGCTACACCTTC. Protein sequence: CASSAPTGVAYGYTF.

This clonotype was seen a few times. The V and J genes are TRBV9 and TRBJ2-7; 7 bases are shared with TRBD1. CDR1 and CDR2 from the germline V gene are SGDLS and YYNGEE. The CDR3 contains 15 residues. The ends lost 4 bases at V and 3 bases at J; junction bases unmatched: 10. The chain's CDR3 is CASSNSPDRNYEQYF. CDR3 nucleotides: TGTGCCAGCAGCAATTCACCGGACAGGAACTACGAGCAGTACTTC. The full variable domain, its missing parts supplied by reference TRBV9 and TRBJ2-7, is DSGVTQTPKHLITATGQRVTLRCSPRSGDLSVYWYQQSLDQGLQFLIQYYNGEERAKGNILERFSAQQFPDLHSELNLSSLELGDSALYFCASSNSPDRNYEQYFGPGTRLTVT.

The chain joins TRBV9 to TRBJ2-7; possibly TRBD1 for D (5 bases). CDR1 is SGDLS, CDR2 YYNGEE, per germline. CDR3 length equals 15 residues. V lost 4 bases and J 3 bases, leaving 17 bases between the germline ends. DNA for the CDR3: TGTGCCAGCAGCTCGTCCGACAGAACCTTCTACGAGCAGTACTTC. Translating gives CASSSSDRTFYEQYF.

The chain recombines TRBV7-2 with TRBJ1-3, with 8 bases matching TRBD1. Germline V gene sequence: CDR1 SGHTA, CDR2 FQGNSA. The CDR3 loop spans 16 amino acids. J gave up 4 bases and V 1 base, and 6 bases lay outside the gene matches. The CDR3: CASSLVRGLTGNTIYF. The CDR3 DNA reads TGTGCCAGCAGCTTAGTCAGGGGGCTTACAGGAAACACCATATATTTT. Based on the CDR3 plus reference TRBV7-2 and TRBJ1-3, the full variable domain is GAGVSQSPSNKVTEKGKDVELRCDPISGHTALYWYRQSLGQGLEFLIYFQGNSAPDKSGLPSDRFSAERTGGSVSTLTIQRTQQEDSAVYLCASSLVRGLTGNTIYFGEGSWLTVV.

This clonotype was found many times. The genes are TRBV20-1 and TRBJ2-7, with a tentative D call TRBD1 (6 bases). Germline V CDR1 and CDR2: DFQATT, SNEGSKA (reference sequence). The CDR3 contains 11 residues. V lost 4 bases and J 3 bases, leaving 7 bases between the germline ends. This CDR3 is CSATGDYEQYF. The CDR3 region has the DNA TGCAGTGCTACAGGGGACTACGAGCAGTACTTC.

CDR3 DNA sequence: TGCAGCGTTGAGGGAACAACAGGGGAGGACTATGGCTACACCTTC. This codes for CSVEGTTGEDYGYTF. The chain links TRBV29-1 to TRBJ1-2; 7 bases line up with TRBD1. J was trimmed by 3 bases and V by 3 bases; bases with no gene match: 10. This CDR3 comprises 15 residues. Germline loops: CDR1 SQVTM, CDR2 ANQGSEA.

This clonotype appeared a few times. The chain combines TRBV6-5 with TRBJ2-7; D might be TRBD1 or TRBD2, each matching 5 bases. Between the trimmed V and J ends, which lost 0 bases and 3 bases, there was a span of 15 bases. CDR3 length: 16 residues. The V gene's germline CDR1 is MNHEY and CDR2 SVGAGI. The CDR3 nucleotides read TGTGCCAGCAGTTACTCGGGACCCGGGACGCGCTACGAGCAGTACTTC. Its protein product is CASSYSGPGTRYEQYF.

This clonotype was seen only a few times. CDR3 sequence (DNA): TGTGCCAGCAGCTTAAAGAGGACTAGCGGAAGCTACGAGCAGTACTTC. This translates into CASSLKRTSGSYEQYF. This rearrangement joins TRBV7-8 to TRBJ2-7; 10 nucleotides line up with TRBD2. Germline CDR1 reads SGHVS; CDR2 reads FQNEAQ. CDR3 length equals 16 residues. V shed 2 bases and J 3 bases; nucleotides not matched to a gene: 7.

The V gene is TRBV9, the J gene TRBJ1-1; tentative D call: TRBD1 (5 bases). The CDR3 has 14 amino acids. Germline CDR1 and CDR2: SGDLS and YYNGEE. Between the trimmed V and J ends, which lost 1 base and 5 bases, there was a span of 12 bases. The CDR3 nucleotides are TGTGCCAGCAGCGTATCCGGGGGGAAGACTGAAGCTTTCTTT. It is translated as CASSVSGGKTEAFF. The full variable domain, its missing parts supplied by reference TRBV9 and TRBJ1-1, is DSGVTQTPKHLITATGQRVTLRCSPRSGDLSVYWYQQSLDQGLQFLIQYYNGEERAKGNILERFSAQQFPDLHSELNLSSLELGDSALYFCASSVSGGKTEAFFGQGTRLTVV.

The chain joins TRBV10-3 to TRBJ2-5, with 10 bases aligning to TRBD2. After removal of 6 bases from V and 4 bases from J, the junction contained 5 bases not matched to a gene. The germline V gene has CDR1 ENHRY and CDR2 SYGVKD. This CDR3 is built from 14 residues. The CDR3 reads CAISAIAGGETQYF. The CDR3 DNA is TGTGCCATCAGCGCAATAGCGGGGGGAGAGACCCAGTACTTC.

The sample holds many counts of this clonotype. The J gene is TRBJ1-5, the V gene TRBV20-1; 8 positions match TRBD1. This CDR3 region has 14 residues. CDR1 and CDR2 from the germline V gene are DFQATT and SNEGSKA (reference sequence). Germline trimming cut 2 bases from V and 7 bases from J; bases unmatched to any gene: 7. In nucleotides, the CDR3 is TGCAGTGCTAGAAGAGGGACAGGTGGCCAGCCCCAGCATTTT. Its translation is CSARRGTGGQPQHF.

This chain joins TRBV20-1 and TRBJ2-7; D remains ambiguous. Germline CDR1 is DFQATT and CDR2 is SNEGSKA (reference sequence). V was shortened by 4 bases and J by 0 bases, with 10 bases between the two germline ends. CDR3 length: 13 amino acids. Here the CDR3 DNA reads TGCAGTGCTAATGGACGTTCCTCCTACGAGCAGTACTTC. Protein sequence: CSANGRSSYEQYF.

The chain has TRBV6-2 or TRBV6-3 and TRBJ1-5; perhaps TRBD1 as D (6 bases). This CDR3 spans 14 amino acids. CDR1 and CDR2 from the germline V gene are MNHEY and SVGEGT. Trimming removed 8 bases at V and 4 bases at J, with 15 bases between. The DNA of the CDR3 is TGTGCCAGCGCCACAGGGAATCGGAATCAGCCCCAGCATTTT. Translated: CASATGNRNQPQHF.

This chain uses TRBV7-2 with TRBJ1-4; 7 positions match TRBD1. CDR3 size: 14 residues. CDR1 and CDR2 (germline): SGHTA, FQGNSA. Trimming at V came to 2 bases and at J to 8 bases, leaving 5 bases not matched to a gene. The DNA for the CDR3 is TGTGCCAGCAGCTTACCTACAGGGGCGGAAAAACTGTTTTTT. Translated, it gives CASSLPTGAEKLFF.

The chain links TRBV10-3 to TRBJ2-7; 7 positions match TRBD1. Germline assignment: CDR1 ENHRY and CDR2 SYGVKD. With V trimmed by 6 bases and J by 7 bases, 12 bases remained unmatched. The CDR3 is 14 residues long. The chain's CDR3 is CAISPGQANNEQYF. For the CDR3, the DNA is TGTGCCATCAGCCCCGGACAGGCCAACAATGAGCAGTACTTC.

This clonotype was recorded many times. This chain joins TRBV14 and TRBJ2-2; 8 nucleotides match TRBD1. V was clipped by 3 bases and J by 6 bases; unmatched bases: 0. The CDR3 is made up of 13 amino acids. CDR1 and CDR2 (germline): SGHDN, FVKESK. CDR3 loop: CASSQDRAGELFF. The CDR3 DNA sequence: TGTGCCAGCAGCCAGGACAGGGCCGGGGAGCTGTTTTTT.

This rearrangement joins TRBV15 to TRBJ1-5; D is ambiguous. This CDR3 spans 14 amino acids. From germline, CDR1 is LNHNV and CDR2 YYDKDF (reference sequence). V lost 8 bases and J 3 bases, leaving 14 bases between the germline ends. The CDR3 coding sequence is TGTGCCACCTCACCTGGACCCCTCAATCAGCCCCAGCATTTT. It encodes CATSPGPLNQPQHF.